This TCR beta chain was identified during a study of blood T cell repertoires in COVID-19. Study information: The samples span acute and convalescent COVID-19 from the United States, Italy and Spain. Sources were T cells, B-cell-depleted T cells, or PBMCs; the material itself was cDNA or gDNA.

Per the original data handling: Estimated nucleated cell counts came from reference gene primer amplification. Profiling relied on immunoSEQ multiplex PCR, and the TCRdb table lists in-frame clones only, not all of them. V, J and clone size derive from that table, while D and trimming were established from the DNA sequence. This sample has nearly 350,000 clones; approximately 89% occur once, and the top ten carry roughly 3.5%. The junction had 13 bases not matched to a gene; V was cut back by 4 bases and J by 7 bases. The CDR3 consists of 16 residues. From germline, CDR1 is SGHRS and CDR2 YFSETQ. The chain has TRBV5-1 and TRBJ1-4; 7 nucleotides line up with TRBD1. The sequence derives from a woman between 18 and 29 years old who had recovered from COVID-19. The sequencing input was peripheral blood. The DNA for the CDR3 is TGCGCCAGCAGCCCGGGACAGATACGTTCAGGTGAAAAACTGTTTTTT. Translating gives CASSPGQIRSGEKLFF.